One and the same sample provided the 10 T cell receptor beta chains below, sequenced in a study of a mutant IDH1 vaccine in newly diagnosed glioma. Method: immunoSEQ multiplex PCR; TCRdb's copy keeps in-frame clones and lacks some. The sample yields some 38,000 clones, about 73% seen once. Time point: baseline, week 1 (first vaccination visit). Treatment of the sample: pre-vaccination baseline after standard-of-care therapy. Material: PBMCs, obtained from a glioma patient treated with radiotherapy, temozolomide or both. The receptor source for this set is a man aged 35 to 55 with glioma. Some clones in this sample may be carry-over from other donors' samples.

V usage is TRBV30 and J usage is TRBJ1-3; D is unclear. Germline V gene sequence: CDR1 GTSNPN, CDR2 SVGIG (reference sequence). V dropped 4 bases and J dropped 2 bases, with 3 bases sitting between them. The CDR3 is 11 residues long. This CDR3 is CAWTTGNTIYF. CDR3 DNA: TGTGCCTGGACTACTGGAAACACCATATATTTT.

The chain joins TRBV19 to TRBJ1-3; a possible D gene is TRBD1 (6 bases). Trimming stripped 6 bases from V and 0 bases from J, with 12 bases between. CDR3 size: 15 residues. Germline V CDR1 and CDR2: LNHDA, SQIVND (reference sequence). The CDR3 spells CASRLGDTSGNTIYF. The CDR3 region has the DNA TGTGCCAGTAGACTAGGGGACACCTCTGGAAACACCATATATTTT. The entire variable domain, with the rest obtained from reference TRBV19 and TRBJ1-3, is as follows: DGGITQSPKYLFRKEGQNVTLSCEQNLNHDAMYWYRQDPGQGLRLIYYSQIVNDFQKGDIAEGYSVSREKKESFPLTVTSAQKNPTAFYLCASRLGDTSGNTIYFGEGSWLTVV.

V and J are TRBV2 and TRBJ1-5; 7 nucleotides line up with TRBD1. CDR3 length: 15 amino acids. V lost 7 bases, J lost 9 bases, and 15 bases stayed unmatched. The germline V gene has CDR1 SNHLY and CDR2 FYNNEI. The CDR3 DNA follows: TGTGCCAGCACCCCCGGCAGGGGGGGTCAATGGCCCCAGCATTTT. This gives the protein CASTPGRGGQWPQHF.

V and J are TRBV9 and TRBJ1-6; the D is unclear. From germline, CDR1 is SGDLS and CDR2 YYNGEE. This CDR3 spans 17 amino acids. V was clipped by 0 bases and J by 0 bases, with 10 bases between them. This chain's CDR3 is CASSVADKSSYNSPLHF. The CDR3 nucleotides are TGTGCCAGCAGCGTAGCCGACAAGAGCTCCTATAATTCACCCCTCCACTTT.

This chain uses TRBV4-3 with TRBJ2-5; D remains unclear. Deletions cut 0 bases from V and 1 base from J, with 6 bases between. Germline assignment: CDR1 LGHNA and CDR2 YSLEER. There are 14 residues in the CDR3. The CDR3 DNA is TGCGCCAGCAGCCAAGAAGTAAGCCAAGAGACCCAGTACTTC. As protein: CASSQEVSQETQYF.

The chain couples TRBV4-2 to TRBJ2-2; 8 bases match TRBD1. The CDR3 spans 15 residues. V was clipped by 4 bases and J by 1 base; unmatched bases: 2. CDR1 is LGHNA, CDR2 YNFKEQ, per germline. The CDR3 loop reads CASSRDRGNTGELFF. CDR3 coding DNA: TGTGCCAGCAGCCGTGACAGGGGGAACACCGGGGAGCTGTTTTTT.

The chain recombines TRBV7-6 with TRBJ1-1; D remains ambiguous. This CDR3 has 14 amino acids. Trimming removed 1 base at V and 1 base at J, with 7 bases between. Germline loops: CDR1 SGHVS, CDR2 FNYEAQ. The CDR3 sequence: CASSLGGQNTEAFF. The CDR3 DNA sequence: TGTGCCAGCAGCTTAGGTGGTCAGAACACTGAAGCTTTCTTT.

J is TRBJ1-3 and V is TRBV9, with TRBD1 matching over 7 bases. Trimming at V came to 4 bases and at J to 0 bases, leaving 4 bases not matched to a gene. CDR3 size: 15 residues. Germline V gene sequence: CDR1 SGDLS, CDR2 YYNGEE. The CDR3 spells CASSTGDSSGNTIYF. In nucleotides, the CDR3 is TGTGCCAGCAGCACCGGGGACAGCTCTGGAAACACCATATATTTT.

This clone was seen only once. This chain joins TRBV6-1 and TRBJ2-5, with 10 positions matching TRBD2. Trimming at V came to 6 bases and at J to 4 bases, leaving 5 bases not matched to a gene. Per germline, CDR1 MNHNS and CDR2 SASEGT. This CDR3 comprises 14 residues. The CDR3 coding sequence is TGTGCCAGCAGGCGACTAGCGGGCATAGAGACCCAGTACTTC. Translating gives CASRRLAGIETQYF.

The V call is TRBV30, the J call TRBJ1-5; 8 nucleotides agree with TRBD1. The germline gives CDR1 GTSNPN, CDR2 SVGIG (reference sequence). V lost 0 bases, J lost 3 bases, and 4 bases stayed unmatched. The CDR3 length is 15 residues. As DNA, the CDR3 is TGTGCCTGGAGTGTGGGACAGGCCTACAATCAGCCCCAGCATTTT. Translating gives CAWSVGQAYNQPQHF.